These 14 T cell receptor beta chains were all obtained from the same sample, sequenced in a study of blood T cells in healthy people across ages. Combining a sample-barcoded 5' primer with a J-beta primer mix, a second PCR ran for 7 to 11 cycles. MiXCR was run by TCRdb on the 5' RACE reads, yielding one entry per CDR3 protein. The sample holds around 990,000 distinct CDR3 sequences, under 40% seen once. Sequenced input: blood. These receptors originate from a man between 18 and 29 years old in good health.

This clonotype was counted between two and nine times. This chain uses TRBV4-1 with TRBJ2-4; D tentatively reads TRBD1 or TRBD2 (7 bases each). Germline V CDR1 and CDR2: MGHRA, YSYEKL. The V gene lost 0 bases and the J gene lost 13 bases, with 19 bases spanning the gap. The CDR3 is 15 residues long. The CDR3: CASSQEHGDSGEQYF. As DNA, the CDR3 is TGCGCCAGCAGCCAAGAGCATGGGGACAGCGGGGAGCAGTACTTC.

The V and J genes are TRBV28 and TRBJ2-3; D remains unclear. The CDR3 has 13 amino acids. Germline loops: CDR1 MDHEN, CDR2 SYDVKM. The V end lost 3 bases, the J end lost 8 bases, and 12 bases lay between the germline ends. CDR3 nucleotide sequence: TGTGCCAGCAGTTTTGCTCCCATCGGTACGCAGTATTTT. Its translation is CASSFAPIGTQYF.

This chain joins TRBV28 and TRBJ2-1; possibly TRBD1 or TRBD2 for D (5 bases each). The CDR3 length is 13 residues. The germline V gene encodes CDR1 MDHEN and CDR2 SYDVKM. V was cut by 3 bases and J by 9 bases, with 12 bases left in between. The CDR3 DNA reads TGTGCCAGCAGTTTGACGGATGGGACTGAGCAGTTCTTC. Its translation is CASSLTDGTEQFF. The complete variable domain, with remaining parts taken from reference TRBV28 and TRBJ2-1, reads DVKVTQSSRYLVKRTGEKVFLECVQDMDHENMFWYRQDPGLGLRLIYFSYDVKMKEKGDIPEGYSVSREKKERFSLILESASTNQTSMYLCASSLTDGTEQFFGPGTRLTVL.

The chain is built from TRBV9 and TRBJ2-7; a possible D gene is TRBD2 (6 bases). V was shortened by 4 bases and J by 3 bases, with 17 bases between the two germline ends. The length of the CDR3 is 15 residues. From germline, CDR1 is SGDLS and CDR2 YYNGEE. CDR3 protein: CASSKTGTRGYEQYF. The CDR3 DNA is TGTGCCAGCAGCAAGACCGGGACGCGGGGCTACGAGCAGTACTTC.

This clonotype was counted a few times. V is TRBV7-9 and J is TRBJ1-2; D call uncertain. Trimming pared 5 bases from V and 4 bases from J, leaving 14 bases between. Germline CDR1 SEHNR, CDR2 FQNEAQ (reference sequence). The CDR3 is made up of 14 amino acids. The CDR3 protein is CASSGPINSYGYTF. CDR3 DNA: TGTGCCAGCAGCGGCCCGATTAACTCCTATGGCTACACCTTC.

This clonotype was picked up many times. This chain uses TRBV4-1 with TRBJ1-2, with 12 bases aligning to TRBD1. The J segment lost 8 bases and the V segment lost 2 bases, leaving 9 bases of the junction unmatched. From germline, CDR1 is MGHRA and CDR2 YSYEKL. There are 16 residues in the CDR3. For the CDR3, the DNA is TGCGCCAGCAGCCAACTCGCTGGGACAGGGGGCAGAGGCTACACCTTC. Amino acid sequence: CASSQLAGTGGRGYTF.

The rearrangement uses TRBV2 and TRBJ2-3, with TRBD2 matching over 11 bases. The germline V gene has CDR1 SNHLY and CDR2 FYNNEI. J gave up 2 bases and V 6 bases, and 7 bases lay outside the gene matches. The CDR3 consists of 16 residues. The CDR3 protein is CASSKLAGATTDTQYF. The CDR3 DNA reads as TGTGCCAGCAGCAAACTAGCGGGGGCTACCACAGATACGCAGTATTTT. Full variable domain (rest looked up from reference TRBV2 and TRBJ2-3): EPEVTQTPSHQVTQMGQEVILRCVPISNHLYFYWYRQILGQKVEFLVSFYNNEISEKSEIFDDQFSVERPDGSNFTLKIRSTKLEDSAMYFCASSKLAGATTDTQYFGPGTRLTVL.

This CDR3 reads CATSDQGTGANVLTF. The DNA for the CDR3 is TGTGCCACCAGTGATCAGGGAACCGGGGCCAACGTCCTGACTTTC. This chain connects TRBV24-1 to TRBJ2-6; possible D gene TRBD1, 5 bases. This CDR3 contains 15 residues. Looked up from germline, CDR1 is KGHDR and CDR2 is SFDVKD. V was shortened by 3 bases and J by 4 bases, with 9 bases between the two germline ends.

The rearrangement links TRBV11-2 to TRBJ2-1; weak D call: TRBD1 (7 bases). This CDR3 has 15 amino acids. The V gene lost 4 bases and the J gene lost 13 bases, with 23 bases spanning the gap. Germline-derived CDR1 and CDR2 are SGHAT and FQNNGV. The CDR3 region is CASSYSGGSQETQFF. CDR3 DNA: TGTGCCAGCAGCTATTCAGGGGGGTCCCAAGAGACCCAGTTCTTC.

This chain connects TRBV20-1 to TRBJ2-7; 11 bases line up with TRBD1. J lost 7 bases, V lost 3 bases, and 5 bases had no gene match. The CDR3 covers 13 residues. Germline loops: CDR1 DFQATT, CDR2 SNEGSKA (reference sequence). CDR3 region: CSASGQGAGEQYF. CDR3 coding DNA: TGCAGTGCTAGCGGACAGGGGGCAGGAGAGCAGTACTTC.

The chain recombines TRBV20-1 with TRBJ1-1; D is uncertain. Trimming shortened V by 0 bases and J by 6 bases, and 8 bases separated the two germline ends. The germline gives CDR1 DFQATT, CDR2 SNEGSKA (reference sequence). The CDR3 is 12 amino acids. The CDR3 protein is CSARDSGAEAFF. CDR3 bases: TGCAGTGCTAGAGATTCTGGGGCTGAAGCTTTCTTT.

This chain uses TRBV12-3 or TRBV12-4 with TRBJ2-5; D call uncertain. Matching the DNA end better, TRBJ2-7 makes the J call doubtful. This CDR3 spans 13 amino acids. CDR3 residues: CASSLSLGHEQYF. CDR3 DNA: TGTGCCAGCAGTTTGAGTTTAGGCCACGAGCAGTACTTC.

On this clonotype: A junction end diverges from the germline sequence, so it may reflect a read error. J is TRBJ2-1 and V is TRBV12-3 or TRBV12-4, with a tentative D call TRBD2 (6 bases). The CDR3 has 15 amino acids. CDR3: CASRTGRAGYNGQFF. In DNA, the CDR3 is TGTGCCAGCAGGACGGGACGAGCGGGCTACAATGGGCAGTTCTTC.

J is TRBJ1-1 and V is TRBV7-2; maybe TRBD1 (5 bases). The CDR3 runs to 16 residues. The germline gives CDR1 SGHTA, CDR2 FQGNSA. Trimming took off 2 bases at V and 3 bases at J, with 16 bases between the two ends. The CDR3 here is CASSLILARADTEAFF. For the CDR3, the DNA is TGTGCCAGCAGCTTAATCCTGGCCAGGGCGGACACTGAAGCTTTCTTT.